The 8 T cell receptor beta chains below were found in one sample sequenced in a study of response to subunit inactivated influenza vaccine. From the RT-PCR reads, TCRdb called clonotypes with MiXCR, one entry per CDR3 protein. The sample holds a few hundred thousand distinct CDR3 sequences, roughly 15% seen once. Sample: PBMCs from blood, taken roughly 12 days after vaccination. These receptors were obtained from a man in his fifties who received an inactivated influenza vaccine.

This clonotype was found a few times. V gene TRBV29-1 combines with J gene TRBJ2-3; 7 bases line up with TRBD2. J lost 6 bases, V lost 2 bases, and 8 bases had no gene match. The CDR3 spans 14 residues. CDR1 is SQVTM and CDR2 is ANQGSEA in the germline V gene. CDR3: CSVERNRRGDTQYF. The CDR3 DNA reads TGCAGCGTTGAAAGGAACAGGCGGGGGGATACGCAGTATTTT.

This clonotype was seen only a few times. J is TRBJ1-1 and V is TRBV20-1; D gene unclear. From germline, CDR1 is DFQATT and CDR2 SNEGSKA (reference sequence). Trimming stripped 5 bases from V and 0 bases from J, with 10 bases between. This CDR3 contains 13 residues. CDR3 loop: CSAAGSMNTEAFF. The CDR3 DNA is TGCAGTGCTGCCGGCAGTATGAACACTGAAGCTTTCTTT.

V and J are TRBV20-1 and TRBJ1-4, with D unresolved. The CDR3 length is 12 residues. V was cut by 0 bases and J by 8 bases, with 7 bases left in between. Germline assignment: CDR1 DFQATT and CDR2 SNEGSKA (reference sequence). CDR3 in amino acids: CSARDRAEKLFF. The DNA for the CDR3 is TGCAGTGCTAGAGATAGGGCCGAAAAACTGTTTTTT.

This clonotype was recorded a few times. The CDR3 bases are TGTGCCAGTCACGGGACAGGTCGGACTGAAGCTTTCTTT. This encodes CASHGTGRTEAFF. The chain carries TRBV6-1 and TRBJ1-1; TRBD1 aligns across 8 bases. With 9 bases clipped from V and 5 bases from J, the junction kept 8 bases outside the gene matches. Germline V CDR1 and CDR2: MNHNS, SASEGT. This CDR3 region has 13 residues.

The chain carries TRBV2 and TRBJ2-2; the match to TRBD1 covers 9 bases. This CDR3 region has 15 residues. Losses at the gene ends were 5 bases for V and 6 bases for J; bases not matched to a gene: 7. From germline, CDR1 is SNHLY and CDR2 FYNNEI. Here the CDR3 DNA reads TGTGCCAGCAGTCCGGGACAGGGTAACCCCGGGGAGCTGTTTTTT. Translated: CASSPGQGNPGELFF. Looking up the rest from reference TRBV2 and TRBJ2-2 gives the full variable domain: EPEVTQTPSHQVTQMGQEVILRCVPISNHLYFYWYRQILGQKVEFLVSFYNNEISEKSEIFDDQFSVERPDGSNFTLKIRSTKLEDSAMYFCASSPGQGNPGELFFGEGSRLTVL.

J is TRBJ2-2 and V is TRBV9, with 10 positions matching TRBD2. V dropped 0 bases and J dropped 6; count of bases not matched to a gene: 5. The CDR3 spans 16 residues. Germline V CDR1 and CDR2: SGDLS, YYNGEE. The CDR3 here is CASSVGSGGASGELFF. CDR3 coding DNA: TGTGCCAGCAGCGTAGGCAGCGGGGGGGCATCCGGGGAGCTGTTTTTT.

Of note for this clonotype: Given a much more abundant clone one base away, this may be a read error. This chain links TRBV7-9 with TRBJ2-5; 9 bases map to TRBD1. V dropped 5 bases and J dropped 8; count of bases not matched to a gene: 15. From germline, CDR1 is SEHNR and CDR2 FQNEAQ (reference sequence). This CDR3 is built from 16 residues. The DNA of the CDR3 is TGTGCCAGCAGCAACCGGGACAGGGAATTGATTGATACCCAGTACTTC. Its protein is CASSNRDRELIDTQYF.

The CDR3, as DNA: TGTGCCAGCAGCTGGGGGTACAGAAAACCGAACACCGGGGAGCTGTTTTTT. This encodes CASSWGYRKPNTGELFF. The chain combines TRBV7-9 with TRBJ2-2; either TRBD1 or TRBD2 may supply D (5 bases each). V was clipped by 4 bases and J by 0 bases, with 15 bases between them. CDR1 and CDR2 from the germline V gene are SEHNR and FQNEAQ (reference sequence). CDR3 size: 17 residues.